This T cell receptor beta chain comes out of a study of neurological immune-mediated disorders. Study-wide results and caveats: Expanded clones shared no CDR3 amino acid sequences across subjects, suggesting private repertoires in all groups.

The V segment lost 4 bases and the J segment 4 bases; nucleotides outside the gene matches: 5. Germline V gives CDR1 KGHSH, CDR2 LQKENI. The CDR3 has 15 residues. Each TCR transcript was tagged with a 10-nucleotide random UMI during 5'RACE. TCRdb reprocessed the 5' RACE reads via MiXCR and lists one record per CDR3 protein. Of tens of thousands of distinct CDR3 sequences detected, over 3.5% appear once; the ten largest clones hold about 2%. This clonotype was seen repeatedly, ten times or more. The antigen remains unidentified. This clonotype was sampled from a woman aged 35 to 49 with multiple sclerosis. V is TRBV18 and J is TRBJ1-3, with 9 bases aligning to TRBD1. The sequencing input was CD4+ T cells from blood. The CDR3 protein is CASSLTGGLGNTIYF. Here the CDR3 DNA reads TGTGCCAGCTCACTCACAGGGGGCCTCGGAAACACCATATATTTT.